This entry features one T cell receptor beta chain sequence. This record belongs to a study of shared clonotypes between healthy human individuals. The CDR3 covers 17 residues. Losses at the gene ends were 0 bases for V and 1 base for J; bases not matched to a gene: 3. Germline V gene lookup returns CDR1 SGHTS and CDR2 YDEGEE. The repertoire was sequenced with immunoSEQ multiplex PCR; TCRdb's copy has only in-frame clones and lacks some. The sample consists of 2 million to 3 million clones, under 95% of them appearing once. The specimen sequenced was naive CD4+ T cells from PBMCs. This sample's subset: CD45RA+ positively selected. The genes are TRBV5-8 and TRBJ2-2; 10 bases match TRBD2. The TCR sequence derives from a man between 18 and 29 years old in good health. Some clones in this sample may be carry-over from other donors' samples. For the CDR3, the DNA is TGTGCCAGCAGCTTGGCATGGACTAGCGGGAACACCGGGGAGCTGTTTTTT. Translating gives CASSLAWTSGNTGELFF.